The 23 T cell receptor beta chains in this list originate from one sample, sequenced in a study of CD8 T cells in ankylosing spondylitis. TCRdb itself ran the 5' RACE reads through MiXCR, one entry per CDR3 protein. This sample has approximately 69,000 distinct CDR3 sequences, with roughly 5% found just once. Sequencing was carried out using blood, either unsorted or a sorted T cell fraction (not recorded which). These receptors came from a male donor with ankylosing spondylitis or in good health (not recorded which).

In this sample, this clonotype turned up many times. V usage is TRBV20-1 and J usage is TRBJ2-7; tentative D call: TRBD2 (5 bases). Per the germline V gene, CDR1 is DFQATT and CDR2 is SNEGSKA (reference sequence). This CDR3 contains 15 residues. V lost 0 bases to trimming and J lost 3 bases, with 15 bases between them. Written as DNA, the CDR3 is TGCAGTGCTAGAGATGGAGGCGGCGGCAGCTACGAGCAGTACTTC. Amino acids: CSARDGGGGSYEQYF.

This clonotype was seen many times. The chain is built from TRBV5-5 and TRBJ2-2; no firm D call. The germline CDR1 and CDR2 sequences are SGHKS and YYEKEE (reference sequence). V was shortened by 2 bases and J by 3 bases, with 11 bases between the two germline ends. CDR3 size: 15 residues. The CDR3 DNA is TGTGCCAGCAGCTTAACTCCCCCCTACACCGGGGAGCTGTTTTTT. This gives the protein CASSLTPPYTGELFF.

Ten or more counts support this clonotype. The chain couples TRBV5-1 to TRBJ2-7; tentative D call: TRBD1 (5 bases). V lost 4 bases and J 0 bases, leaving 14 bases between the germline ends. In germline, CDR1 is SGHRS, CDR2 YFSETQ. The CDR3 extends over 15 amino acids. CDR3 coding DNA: TGCGCCAGCAGCCCCTTTCCAGACAGCTCCTACGAGCAGTACTTC. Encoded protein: CASSPFPDSSYEQYF.

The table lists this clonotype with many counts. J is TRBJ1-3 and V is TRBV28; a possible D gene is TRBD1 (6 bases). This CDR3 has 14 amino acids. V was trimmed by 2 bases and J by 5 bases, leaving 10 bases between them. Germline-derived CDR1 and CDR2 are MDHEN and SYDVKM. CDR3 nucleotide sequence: TGTGCCAGCAGTTTAGGGGGGCAGAGAAACACCATATATTTT. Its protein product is CASSLGGQRNTIYF. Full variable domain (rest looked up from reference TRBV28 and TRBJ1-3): DVKVTQSSRYLVKRTGEKVFLECVQDMDHENMFWYRQDPGLGLRLIYFSYDVKMKEKGDIPEGYSVSREKKERFSLILESASTNQTSMYLCASSLGGQRNTIYFGEGSWLTVV.

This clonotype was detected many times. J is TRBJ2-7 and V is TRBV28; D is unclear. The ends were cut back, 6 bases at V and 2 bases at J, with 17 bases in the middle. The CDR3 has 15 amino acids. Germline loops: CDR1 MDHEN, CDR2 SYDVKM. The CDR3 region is CASSPFRTLPYEQYF. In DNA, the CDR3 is TGTGCCAGCAGCCCCTTTCGTACCCTCCCCTACGAGCAGTACTTC.

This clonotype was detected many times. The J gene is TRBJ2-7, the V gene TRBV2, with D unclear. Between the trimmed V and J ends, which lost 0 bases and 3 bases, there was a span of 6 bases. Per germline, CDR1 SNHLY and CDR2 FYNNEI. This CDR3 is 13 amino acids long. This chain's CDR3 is CASSEAAVYEQYF. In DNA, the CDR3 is TGTGCCAGCAGTGAAGCAGCCGTCTACGAGCAGTACTTC.

The CDR3 nucleotides read TGTGCCAGCAGCTTAGACGCGGGTGCCTACGAGCAGTACTTC. It encodes CASSLDAGAYEQYF. V is TRBV7-6 and J is TRBJ2-7; TRBD2 might be the D (5 bases). The V gene's germline CDR1 is SGHVS and CDR2 FNYEAQ. This CDR3 is 14 amino acids long. The germline V and J ends were trimmed by 1 base and 2 bases, with 9 bases remaining between them.

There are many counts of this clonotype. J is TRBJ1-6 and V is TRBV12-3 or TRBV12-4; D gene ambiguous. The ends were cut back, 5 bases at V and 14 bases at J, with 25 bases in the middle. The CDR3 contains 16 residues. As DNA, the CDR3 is TGTGCCAGCAGTCCCCCAACAGTTCCACCAAATTGGGCCCTCCACTTT. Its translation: CASSPPTVPPNWALHF.

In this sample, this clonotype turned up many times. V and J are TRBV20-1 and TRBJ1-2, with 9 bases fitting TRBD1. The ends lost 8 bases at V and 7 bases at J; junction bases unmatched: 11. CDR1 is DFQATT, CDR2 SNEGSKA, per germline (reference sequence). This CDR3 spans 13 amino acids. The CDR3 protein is CSTSPGQGSGYTF. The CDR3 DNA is TGCAGTACCTCACCGGGACAGGGTTCTGGCTACACCTTC.

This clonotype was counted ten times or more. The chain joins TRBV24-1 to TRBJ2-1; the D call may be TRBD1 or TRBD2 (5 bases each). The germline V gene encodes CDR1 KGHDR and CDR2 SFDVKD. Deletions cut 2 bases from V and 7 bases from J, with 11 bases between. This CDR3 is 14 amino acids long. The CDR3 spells CATSDWEWGNEQFF. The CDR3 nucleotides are TGTGCCACCAGTGATTGGGAGTGGGGGAATGAGCAGTTCTTC.

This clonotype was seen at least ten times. The CDR3 spells CASSVRDPADTQYF. The CDR3, as DNA: TGTGCCAGCAGTGTCCGGGACCCAGCCGATACGCAGTATTTT. The chain links TRBV12-3 or TRBV12-4 to TRBJ2-3; D tentatively reads TRBD1 or TRBD2 (5 bases each). Trimming took off 5 bases at V and 6 bases at J, with 15 bases between the two ends. CDR3 size: 14 residues.

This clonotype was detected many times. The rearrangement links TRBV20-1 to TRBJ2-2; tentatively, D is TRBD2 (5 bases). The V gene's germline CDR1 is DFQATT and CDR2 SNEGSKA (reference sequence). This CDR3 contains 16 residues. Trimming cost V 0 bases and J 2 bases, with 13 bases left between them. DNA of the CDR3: TGCAGTGCTAGAGATAGAGGACTCTCTAACACCGGGGAGCTGTTTTTT. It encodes CSARDRGLSNTGELFF.

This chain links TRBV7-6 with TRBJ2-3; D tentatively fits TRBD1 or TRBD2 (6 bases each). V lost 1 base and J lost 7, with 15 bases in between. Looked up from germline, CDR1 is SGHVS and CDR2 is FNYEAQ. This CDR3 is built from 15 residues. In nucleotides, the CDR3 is TGTGCCAGCAGCTTAGGACTAGGGGGGACAAATACGCAGTATTTT. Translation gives CASSLGLGGTNTQYF.

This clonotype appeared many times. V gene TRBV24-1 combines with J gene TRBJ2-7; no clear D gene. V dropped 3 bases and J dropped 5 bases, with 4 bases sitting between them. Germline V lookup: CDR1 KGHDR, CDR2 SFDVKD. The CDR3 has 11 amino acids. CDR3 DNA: TGTGCCACCAGTGATACCGACGAGCAGTACTTC. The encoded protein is CATSDTDEQYF.

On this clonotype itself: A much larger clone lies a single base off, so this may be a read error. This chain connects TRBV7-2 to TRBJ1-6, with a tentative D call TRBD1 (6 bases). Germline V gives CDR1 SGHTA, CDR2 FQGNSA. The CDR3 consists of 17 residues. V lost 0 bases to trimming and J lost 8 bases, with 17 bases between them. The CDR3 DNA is TGTGCCAGCAGCTTAGCGGCGACAGGAGGCGGATATTCACCCCTCCACTTT. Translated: CASSLAATGGGYSPLHF.

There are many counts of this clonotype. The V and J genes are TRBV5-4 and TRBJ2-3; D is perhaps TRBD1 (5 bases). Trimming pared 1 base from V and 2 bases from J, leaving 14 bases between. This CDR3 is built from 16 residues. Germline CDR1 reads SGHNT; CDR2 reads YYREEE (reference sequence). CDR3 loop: CASSLKTGQNTDTQYF. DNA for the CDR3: TGTGCCAGCAGCTTGAAAACAGGACAAAACACAGATACGCAGTATTTT. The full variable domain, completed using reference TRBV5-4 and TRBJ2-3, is ETGVTQSPTHLIKTRGQQVTLRCSSQSGHNTVSWYQQALGQGPQFIFQYYREEENGRGNFPPRFSGLQFPNYSSELNVNALELDDSALYLCASSLKTGQNTDTQYFGPGTRLTVL.

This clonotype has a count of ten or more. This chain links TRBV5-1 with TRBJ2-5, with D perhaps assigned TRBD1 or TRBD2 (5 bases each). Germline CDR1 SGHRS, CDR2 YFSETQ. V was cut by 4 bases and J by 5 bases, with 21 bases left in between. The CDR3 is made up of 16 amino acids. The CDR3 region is CASSPGIQAKGETQYF. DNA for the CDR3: TGCGCCAGCAGCCCCGGGATCCAGGCCAAGGGGGAGACCCAGTACTTC.

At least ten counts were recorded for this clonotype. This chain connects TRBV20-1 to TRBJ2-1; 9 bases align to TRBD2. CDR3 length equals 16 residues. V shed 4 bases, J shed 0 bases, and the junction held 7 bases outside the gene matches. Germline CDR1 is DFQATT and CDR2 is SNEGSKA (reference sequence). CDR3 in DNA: TGCAGTGCTAACGAGCGGGGGGTAAGCTCCTACAATGAGCAGTTCTTC. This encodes CSANERGVSSYNEQFF.

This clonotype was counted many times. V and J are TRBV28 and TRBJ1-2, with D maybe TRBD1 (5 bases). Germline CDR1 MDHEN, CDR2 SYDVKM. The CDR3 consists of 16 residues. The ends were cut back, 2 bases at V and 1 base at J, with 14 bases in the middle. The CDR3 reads CASSLPGDGGNYGYTF. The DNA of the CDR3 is TGTGCCAGCAGTTTACCCGGTGATGGGGGTAACTATGGCTACACCTTC.

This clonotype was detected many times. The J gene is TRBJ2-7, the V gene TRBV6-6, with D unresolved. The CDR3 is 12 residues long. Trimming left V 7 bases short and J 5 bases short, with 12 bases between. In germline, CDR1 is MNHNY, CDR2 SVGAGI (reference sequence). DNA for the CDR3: TGTGCCAGCACACGGGCAGGTGACGAGCAGTACTTC. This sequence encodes CASTRAGDEQYF.

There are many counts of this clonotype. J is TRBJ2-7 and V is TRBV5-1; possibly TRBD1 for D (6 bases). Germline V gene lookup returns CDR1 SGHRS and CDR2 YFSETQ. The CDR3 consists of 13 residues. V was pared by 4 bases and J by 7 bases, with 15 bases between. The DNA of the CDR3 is TGCGCCAGCAGCCCGAGGACAGATTCTGAGCAGTACTTC. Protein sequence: CASSPRTDSEQYF.

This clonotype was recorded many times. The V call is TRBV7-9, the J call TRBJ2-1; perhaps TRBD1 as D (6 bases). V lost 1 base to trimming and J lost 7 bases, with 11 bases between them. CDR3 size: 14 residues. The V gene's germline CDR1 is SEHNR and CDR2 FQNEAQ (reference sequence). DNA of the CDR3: TGTGCCAGCAGCTTAGAGTGGGGGCTGAATGAGCAGTTCTTC. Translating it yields CASSLEWGLNEQFF.

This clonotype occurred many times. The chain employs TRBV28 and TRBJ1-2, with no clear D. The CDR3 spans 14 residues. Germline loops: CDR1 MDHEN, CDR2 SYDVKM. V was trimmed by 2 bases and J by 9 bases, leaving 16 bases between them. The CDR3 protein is CASSLRLATGSYTF. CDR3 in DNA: TGTGCCAGCAGTTTACGTCTGGCCACCGGGAGCTACACCTTC.